The 2 T cell receptor beta chains presented below share a single source sample, sequenced in a study of long-term antiretroviral therapy in people with HIV. immunoSEQ v3.0 was run at survey level. Clones were read by immunoSEQ multiplex PCR, and TCRdb kept only the in-frame ones, dropping some. The table includes some 25,000 clones, roughly 80% detected once. The input for sequencing was unsorted PBMCs, taken 2.1 years after starting antiretroviral therapy. The receptors shown here come from a man in his thirties or forties with HIV.

V gene TRBV7-2 combines with J gene TRBJ1-4; D might be TRBD1 (5 bases). The CDR3 sequence is 14 residues long. V gave up 2 bases and J gave up 7 bases, with 11 bases separating them. Per germline, CDR1 SGHTA and CDR2 FQGNSA. Written as DNA, the CDR3 is TGTGCCAGCAGCTTATACCAGGGAGGTGAAAAACTGTTTTTT. Translating gives CASSLYQGGEKLFF.

The J gene is TRBJ1-6, the V gene TRBV5-8; D is unclear. Germline V gene data show CDR1 as SGHTS and CDR2 as YDEGEE. Trimming stripped 4 bases from V and 6 bases from J, with 11 bases between. The length of the CDR3 is 14 residues. CDR3 protein: CASSRLRSNSPLHF. CDR3 sequence (DNA): TGTGCCAGCAGCCGACTGAGGAGTAATTCACCCCTCCACTTT.